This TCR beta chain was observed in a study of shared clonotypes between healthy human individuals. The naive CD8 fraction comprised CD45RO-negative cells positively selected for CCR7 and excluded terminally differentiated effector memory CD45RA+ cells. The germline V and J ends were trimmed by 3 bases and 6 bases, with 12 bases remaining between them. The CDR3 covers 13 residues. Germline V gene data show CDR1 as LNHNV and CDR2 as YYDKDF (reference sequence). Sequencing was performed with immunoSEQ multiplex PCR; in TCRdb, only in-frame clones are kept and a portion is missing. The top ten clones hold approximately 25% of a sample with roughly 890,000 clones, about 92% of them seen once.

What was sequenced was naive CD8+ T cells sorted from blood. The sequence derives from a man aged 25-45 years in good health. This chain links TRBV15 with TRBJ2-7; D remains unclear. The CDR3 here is CATSSTALSEQYF. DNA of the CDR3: TGTGCCACCAGCAGCACAGCTCTCAGCGAGCAGTACTTC.